The present entry profiles one T cell receptor beta chain with its context. Antigen: not known. Trimming took 4 bases from V and 6 from J, leaving 20 bases between them. CDR3 length equals 15 residues. Germline assignment: CDR1 SGDLS and CDR2 YYNGEE. A 120-subject validation cohort, separate from the approximately 670-subject first cohort, supplied the donors. The data originate from a study of cytomegalovirus exposure and HLA in healthy donors. Study-level background: Later analysis reported that the roughly 120 validation repertoires shared the platform of the approximately 620 first-cohort repertoires. Findings and caveats of the study: Cytomegalovirus association was listed for 170 or so TCR beta chains.

Sequencing was performed with immunoSEQ multiplex PCR; in TCRdb, only in-frame clones are kept and a portion is missing. The sample lists roughly 80,000 clones, approximately 95% occurring once. V usage is TRBV9 and J usage is TRBJ2-7; D ambiguous. The source is a woman younger than 30 in good health and CMV-seropositive. Sequencing used PBMCs. The chain's CDR3 is CASSPSAASLSEQYF. CDR3 bases: TGTGCCAGCAGCCCGAGTGCCGCATCCCTTAGCGAGCAGTACTTC.